A selection of T cell receptor beta chains follows, all from one sample in a study of cytomegalovirus exposure and HLA in healthy donors. Some clones are missing from TCRdb's copy, which holds only in-frame ones; the method was immunoSEQ multiplex PCR. Seen here are about 77,000 clones, around 79% observed once, and the top ten hold approximately 4.4%. Sequenced sample: PBMCs. The receptors were sampled from a middle-aged man in good health and CMV-seronegative. Both conserved end residues are part of each CDR3. A D gene is named only where the DNA matches it firmly. Size is stated for part of the rows, as once, few or many counts, or as a class when the clone is expanded.

d_call,j_call,v_call,clone_size,cdr3_nt,cdr3_aa
NA,TRBJ2-3,TRBV29-1,NA,TGCAGCTTCGGCCAGGGCCTAGTCACAGATACGCAGTATTTT,CSFGQGLVTDTQYF
NA,TRBJ1-1,TRBV11-3,medium-sized,TGTGCCAGCAGCTTAAGAGGAACCACTGAAGCTTTCTTT,CASSLRGTTEAFF
TRBD2,TRBJ2-1,TRBV7-9,NA,TGTGCCAGCAACCAGCGGCGGGAGGGTGAGCAGTTCTTC,CASNQRREGEQFF
TRBD2,TRBJ2-1,TRBV11-2,once,TGTGCCAGCAGCGTAAGACTAGCGGAGATCAATGAGCAGTTCTTC,CASSVRLAEINEQFF
TRBD2,TRBJ2-2,TRBV7-9,NA,TGTGCCAGCAGCTCCGCCGGGCTAGCGGGAAGCACCGGGGAGCTGTTTTTT,CASSSAGLAGSTGELFF
TRBD2,TRBJ2-1,TRBV15,NA,TGTGCCACCAGCAGAGGACTAGCGGGAGTCTATGAGCAGTTCTTC,CATSRGLAGVYEQFF
NA,TRBJ2-7,TRBV14,NA,TGTGCCAGCAGCCAAGGAGGGGGACAACAGTTTTACGAGCAGTACTTC,CASSQGGGQQFYEQYF
TRBD2,TRBJ2-7,TRBV27,NA,TGTGCCAGCAGTGCCCTAGCGGGAGTAATTGCCCACGAGCAGTACTTC,CASSALAGVIAHEQYF
NA,TRBJ2-5,TRBV7-3,NA,TGTGCCAGCAGCTTAACAGGGTCGGGAAGGGGGGAGACCCAGTACTTC,CASSLTGSGRGETQYF
NA,TRBJ2-5,TRBV19,few,TGTGCCAGTAAAGAGGTCGGCGTGGAGACCCAGTACTTC,CASKEVGVETQYF
TRBD1,TRBJ1-5,TRBV6-5,NA,TGTGCCAGCAGTTACAACGGACAGGTCGGTCAGCCCCAGCATTTT,CASSYNGQVGQPQHF
TRBD2,TRBJ2-1,TRBV19,NA,TGTGCCAGTCGGACTAGCGGAAGGGGTGAGCAGTTCTTC,CASRTSGRGEQFF
TRBD1,TRBJ1-4,TRBV6-5,NA,TGTGCCAGCGCAGGGGGTGCCCCTGATGAAAAACTGTTTTTT,CASAGGAPDEKLFF
NA,TRBJ2-5,TRBV6-4,NA,TGTGCCAGCAGGGACCTAGCGGAGACCCAGTACTTC,CASRDLAETQYF
NA,TRBJ2-5,TRBV30,NA,TGTGCCTGGGGTGCACCTGCCGGGAGTTCTGAGACCCAGTACTTC,CAWGAPAGSSETQYF
NA,TRBJ2-5,TRBV20-1,few,TGCAGTGCTAGCCCGGAAGAGACCCAGTACTTC,CSASPEETQYF
TRBD1,TRBJ1-1,TRBV6-1,many,TGTGCCAGCAGTGAAGCCGAGGGACAGGGTGCGAAAGCTTTCTTT,CASSEAEGQGAKAFF
NA,TRBJ1-1,TRBV10-3,NA,TGTGCCATCAGTGACAGGGTTGCTGAAGCTTTCTTT,CAISDRVAEAFF
TRBD2,TRBJ2-3,TRBV7-2,few,TGTGCCAGCAGCTCGGGACTAGCGGGAGGGCCCTTAGATACGCAGTATTTT,CASSSGLAGGPLDTQYF
NA,TRBJ1-1,TRBV10-2,NA,TGCGCCAGCAGTGTCGGGGGAAGGACTGAAGCTTTCTTT,CASSVGGRTEAFF
NA,TRBJ1-1,TRBV19,NA,TGTGCCAGTAGCCCGGGAGGGCCCACTGAAGCTTTCTTT,CASSPGGPTEAFF
NA,TRBJ1-1,TRBV28,NA,TGTGCCAGCAGTTCTCTAGCCCTTGGACAGTACCTTAACAGTGAAGCTTTCTTT,CASSSLALGQYLNSEAFF
NA,TRBJ1-5,TRBV21-1,NA,TGTGCCAGCAGCAAAGAGGGCGGGGGAAATAGCAATCAGCCCCAGCATTTT,CASSKEGGGNSNQPQHF
TRBD1,TRBJ1-1,TRBV9,NA,TGTGCCAGCAGCCCCCGACAGGGGGCGAATACTGAAGCTTTCTTT,CASSPRQGANTEAFF
NA,TRBJ1-3,TRBV6-5,once,TGTGCCAGCAGCCGGGGAAACACCATATATTTT,CASSRGNTIYF
NA,TRBJ1-3,TRBV28,NA,TGTGCCAGCAGTTTTTGGGCTAGCGGAAACACCATATATTTT,CASSFWASGNTIYF
NA,TRBJ1-1,TRBV29-1,NA,TGCAGCGTTGCCCTGACAGAACGGACTGAAGCTTTCTTT,CSVALTERTEAFF
TRBD1,TRBJ1-1,TRBV11-2,once,TGTGCCAGCAGCTCCAGGACAGGGTGGAACACTGAAGCTTTCTTT,CASSSRTGWNTEAFF
TRBD2,TRBJ2-5,TRBV2,NA,TGTGCCAGCAGGCAAGCGGGAGGGTCGAGGGAGACCCAGTACTTC,CASRQAGGSRETQYF
TRBD2,TRBJ2-3,TRBV5-4,NA,TGTGCCAGCAGCCAAAGCGGGAGGGCCCGCGCAGATACGCAGTATTTT,CASSQSGRARADTQYF
NA,TRBJ1-5,TRBV19,NA,TGTGCCAGTAGGGTCCGGGACAAGGTTAATCAGCCCCAGCATTTT,CASRVRDKVNQPQHF
TRBD1,TRBJ2-2,TRBV7-3,NA,TGTGCCAGCAGCTTAACCGGGACAGGTTGGGGCGGGGAGCTGTTTTTT,CASSLTGTGWGGELFF
NA,TRBJ1-4,TRBV5-1,NA,TGCGCCAGCGCACCGGGATCTTCTAATGAAAAACTGTTTTTT,CASAPGSSNEKLFF
NA,TRBJ1-4,TRBV6-6,few,TGTGCCAGCAGTCCAGGGAGGCCAGGTGAAAAACTGTTTTTT,CASSPGRPGEKLFF
NA,TRBJ1-1,TRBV10-3,NA,TGTGCCATCAGTCCGGGGAGCACTGAAGCTTTCTTT,CAISPGSTEAFF
TRBD1,TRBJ1-4,TRBV9,NA,TGTGCCAGCAGCGCGACAGGGGGAGAAAAACTGTTTTTT,CASSATGGEKLFF
TRBD2,TRBJ2-5,TRBV18,NA,TGTGCCAGCTCACCACAGCTAGCGGGAGTGGAGACCCAGTACTTC,CASSPQLAGVETQYF
NA,TRBJ1-1,TRBV28,once,TGTGCCAGTCTAGGCGGCAGAACCGAAGCTTTCTTT,CASLGGRTEAFF
NA,TRBJ2-3,TRBV19,NA,TGTGCCAGTAGTGAGGAGGGGGGGAAACCAGATACGCAGTATTTT,CASSEEGGKPDTQYF
NA,TRBJ2-1,TRBV7-3,NA,TGTGCCAGCAGCTTAACAATGGGGCGTGAGCAGTTCTTC,CASSLTMGREQFF
TRBD1,TRBJ2-1,TRBV14,NA,TGTGCCAGCAGCCAAGATGCACGGACAGGGTCCCCCTACAATGAGCAGTTCTTC,CASSQDARTGSPYNEQFF
NA,TRBJ2-7,TRBV27,NA,TGTGCCAGCAGTTTAACCAGTTCCTACGAGCAGTACTTC,CASSLTSSYEQYF
TRBD2,TRBJ2-2,TRBV2,NA,TGTGCCAGCAGGGGAGGAGCGGGAGGTACCGGGGAGCTGTTTTTT,CASRGGAGGTGELFF
TRBD2,TRBJ2-7,TRBV9,once,TGTGCCAGCAGCGTAACCCGGGCTAGCGGGACCTACGAGCAGTACTTC,CASSVTRASGTYEQYF
TRBD2,TRBJ2-5,TRBV28,medium-sized,TGTGCCAGCAGTTCCTGGACTAGCGGCCACCAAGAGACCCAGTACTTC,CASSSWTSGHQETQYF
NA,TRBJ2-7,TRBV5-4,few,TGTGCCAGCAGCCAAACAGGGTGGGACGAGCAGTACTTC,CASSQTGWDEQYF
TRBD2,TRBJ2-5,TRBV10-2,NA,TGCGCCAGCAGCAATAGCGGGGGGGAAGAGACCCAGTACTTC,CASSNSGGEETQYF
TRBD1,TRBJ2-1,TRBV30,NA,TGTGCCTGGAGTGTAACAGGGGCGGAATACAATGAGCAGTTCTTC,CAWSVTGAEYNEQFF
NA,TRBJ2-7,TRBV15,NA,TGTGCCACCAGCAGAGGGGGAGTAGCTAGGGTCCACGAGCAGTACTTC,CATSRGGVARVHEQYF
TRBD1,TRBJ2-5,TRBV18,few,TGTGCCAGCTCCCCCGGGACAGCACAAGAGACCCAGTACTTC,CASSPGTAQETQYF
NA,TRBJ2-7,TRBV6-5,NA,TGTGCCAGCAGTCCCACCCACCGGGACTACGAGCAGTACTTC,CASSPTHRDYEQYF
TRBD2,TRBJ2-7,TRBV6-1,NA,TGTGCCAGCAGTGAAATAATACTAGCGGGACGGAGGGAGCAGTACTTC,CASSEIILAGRREQYF
NA,TRBJ2-2,TRBV27,few,TGTGCCAGCAGTTTATGGCCCCAGAACGGGGAGCTGTTTTTT,CASSLWPQNGELFF